The 10 T cell receptor beta chains below all came from one sample that was sequenced in a study of spatial heterogeneity in lung cancer. MiXCR was run by TCRdb on the 5' RACE reads, yielding one entry per CDR3 protein. The sample carries about 30,000 distinct CDR3 sequences, approximately 5.6% recorded once. Stated time point: blood at routine non-recurrence follow-up after resection. TCRs were sequenced from unsorted whole RNA of tumor, nontumor lung or PBMC. The input for sequencing was PBMCs, taken at follow-up. The receptors come from a male donor with early-stage non-small cell lung cancer.

The chain uses TRBV5-1 and TRBJ2-5, with 10 bases aligning to TRBD2. This CDR3 comprises 17 residues. Per the germline V gene, CDR1 is SGHRS and CDR2 is YFSETQ. V lost 2 bases, J lost 2 bases, and 9 bases stayed unmatched. Here the CDR3 DNA reads TGCGCCAGCAGCTTAGCGGGAGGGCCATCGAGGCAAGAGACCCAGTACTTC. Translated: CASSLAGGPSRQETQYF.

This clonotype was seen repeatedly, ten times or more. For the CDR3, the DNA is TGTGCCAGCAGCCCGGGACGGACGACCTACGAGCAGTACTTC. This codes for CASSPGRTTYEQYF. The chain couples TRBV7-8 to TRBJ2-7, with D perhaps matching TRBD1 or TRBD2 (5 bases each). V dropped 5 bases and J dropped 2 bases, with 13 bases sitting between them. The CDR3 loop spans 14 amino acids. Looked up from germline, CDR1 is SGHVS and CDR2 is FQNEAQ.

In its sample, this clonotype ranks as medium-sized. V is TRBV4-2 and J is TRBJ1-5; D is possibly TRBD1 (5 bases). In germline, CDR1 is LGHNA, CDR2 YNFKEQ. This CDR3 has 16 amino acids. V shed 2 bases and J shed 2 bases, with 13 bases lying between them. The CDR3 DNA follows: TGTGCCAGCAGCCAAAAACCGGGGGTGGGCAATCAGCCCCAGCATTTT. Protein product: CASSQKPGVGNQPQHF.

This clonotype was observed a few times. J is TRBJ2-1 and V is TRBV6-2 or TRBV6-3, with D unclear. The V end was cut by 2 bases, the J end by 11 bases, with 10 bases between. The CDR3 consists of 12 residues. Germline V CDR1 and CDR2: MNHEY, SVGEGT. The DNA of the CDR3 is TGTGCCAGCAGTTACGGGCCCTATCAGCAGTTCTTC. Residues: CASSYGPYQQFF.

This clonotype was counted at least ten times. The chain links TRBV2 to TRBJ2-2, with D unresolved. Germline-derived CDR1 and CDR2 are SNHLY and FYNNEI. The CDR3 extends over 13 amino acids. V dropped 4 bases and J dropped 4 bases, with 7 bases sitting between them. The CDR3 nucleotides are TGTGCCAGCAGTGTCGTTCCCACCGGGGAGCTGTTTTTT. It yields the protein CASSVVPTGELFF.

This clonotype is judged medium-sized. V and J are TRBV3-1 and TRBJ2-2; D call uncertain. The CDR3 covers 16 residues. The ends were cut back, 4 bases at V and 0 bases at J, with 12 bases in the middle. Per germline, CDR1 LGHDT and CDR2 YNNKEL (reference sequence). The CDR3 loop is CASSRLGSANTGELFF. The CDR3 DNA reads TGTGCCAGCAGCCGATTAGGGTCCGCGAACACCGGGGAGCTGTTTTTT.

CDR3 DNA sequence: TGCAGTGCTAGGAGGGGACCAGATACGCAGTATTTT. As protein: CSARRGPDTQYF. V usage is TRBV20-1 and J usage is TRBJ2-3, with D possibly being TRBD1 or TRBD2 (5 bases each). V was cut by 3 bases and J by 4 bases, with 8 bases left in between. The CDR3 sequence is 12 residues long. Germline V CDR1 and CDR2: DFQATT, SNEGSKA (reference sequence).

This clonotype was recorded at least ten times. The V call is TRBV20-1, the J call TRBJ1-2, with unresolved D. V lost 5 bases and J lost 3, with 4 bases in between. Per germline, CDR1 DFQATT and CDR2 SNEGSKA (reference sequence). The CDR3 is 10 amino acids. The CDR3 is CSAAYYGYTF. CDR3 sequence (DNA): TGCAGTGCTGCATACTATGGCTACACCTTC.

This clonotype appeared a few times. Here the CDR3 reads CASSLQAGREETQYF. The CDR3 bases are TGTGCCAGCAGCTTACAAGCGGGGCGGGAAGAGACCCAGTACTTC. The rearrangement links TRBV7-2 to TRBJ2-5, with 7 bases lining up with TRBD2. Germline trimming cut 2 bases from V and 3 bases from J; bases unmatched to any gene: 6. The germline V gene has CDR1 SGHTA and CDR2 FQGNSA. The CDR3 extends over 15 amino acids.

There are many counts of this clonotype. V is TRBV9 and J is TRBJ2-1; the D gene is possibly TRBD2 (6 bases). V shed 0 bases and J shed 1 base, with 11 bases lying between them. The CDR3 length is 16 residues. In germline, CDR1 is SGDLS, CDR2 YYNGEE. The CDR3, as DNA: TGTGCCAGCAGCGTAGTGGGAGGAAGTTCCTACAATGAGCAGTTCTTC. Translation gives CASSVVGGSSYNEQFF.